This is a list of T cell receptor beta chains from one sample in a study of blood T cells in healthy people across ages. A single record per CDR3 protein comes from TCRdb applying MiXCR to the 5' RACE reads. The sample has approximately 760,000 distinct CDR3 sequences; 20% to 25% are singletons. In addition, the sample was reused for a study of T cells of mothers and their children.

What was sequenced was blood. These receptors originate from a boy aged 5-17 years in good health. Each CDR3 is given with its conserved first and last residue. Fields, in order: V gene, D gene, J gene, clone size, CDR3 protein, CDR3 DNA. D genes are given only for firm matches. Where a row states a size, it is once, few, many or the class of an expanded clone; other rows omit it.

>TRBV7-2|TRBD1|TRBJ2-2|few
CASSLAGQGAGGELFF
TGTGCCAGCAGCTTAGCGGGACAGGGGGCAGGCGGGGAGCTGTTTTTT
>TRBV6-1|TRBD1|TRBJ2-5|few
CASSQTGTGVIGGQETQYF
TGTGCCAGCAGCCAAACCGGGACAGGGGTCATTGGGGGTCAAGAGACCCAGTACTTC
>TRBV3-1|-|TRBJ2-7|-
CASSQDPQGEQYF
TGTGCCAGCAGCCAAGACCCGCAGGGGGAGCAGTACTTC
>TRBV7-9|-|TRBJ2-7|few
CASSRQSLSYEQYF
TGTGCCAGCAGCCGACAGTCCCTCTCCTACGAGCAGTACTTC
>TRBV2|-|TRBJ2-7|-
CASSEEGQRGSPYEQYF
TGTGCCAGCAGTGAGGAGGGACAGCGGGGGTCCCCCTACGAGCAGTACTTC
>TRBV12-3/TRBV12-4|-|TRBJ2-1|few
CASRANNEQFF
TGTGCCAGCAGGGCCAACAATGAGCAGTTCTTC
>TRBV7-6|-|TRBJ2-5|-
CASSLWVPMETQYF
TGTGCCAGCAGCTTATGGGTCCCTATGGAGACCCAGTACTTC
>TRBV6-6|-|TRBJ2-5|many
CASSYSLETQYF
TGTGCCAGCAGTTACTCGCTGGAGACCCAGTACTTC
>TRBV20-1|-|TRBJ2-7|few
CSAREPGYEQYF
TGCAGTGCTAGAGAACCGGGCTACGAGCAGTACTTC
>TRBV10-2|TRBD2|TRBJ2-2|-
CASAGTSGRLWNTGELFF
TGCGCCAGTGCCGGGACTAGCGGGAGGTTGTGGAACACCGGGGAGCTGTTTTTT
>TRBV14|-|TRBJ2-5|few
CASSQDNLLGGTQYF
TGTGCCAGCAGCCAAGATAACCTTCTAGGGGGAACCCAGTACTTC
>TRBV14|TRBD1|TRBJ2-7|few
CASSHRRDRGDEQYF
TGTGCCAGCAGCCACCGGCGTGACAGGGGTGACGAGCAGTACTTC
>TRBV28|-|TRBJ2-7|-
CASSFQGTYEQYF
TGTGCCAGCAGTTTTCAGGGAACCTACGAGCAGTACTTC
>TRBV7-9|-|TRBJ1-1|-
CASSLVDTLEAFF
TGTGCCAGCAGCCTCGTCGACACCCTAGAAGCTTTCTTT
>TRBV13|TRBD1|TRBJ2-3|once
CASSMSHRGFTDTQYF
TGTGCCAGCAGCATGTCCCACAGGGGATTCACAGATACGCAGTATTTT
>TRBV28|-|TRBJ2-2|-
CASSLGPSATGIANTGELFF
TGTGCCAGCAGTTTAGGGCCTAGCGCGACCGGAATCGCGAACACCGGGGAGCTGTTTTTT
>TRBV6-5|-|TRBJ1-2|few
CASRSLQGNYGYTF
TGTGCCAGCAGATCCCTTCAGGGAAACTATGGCTACACCTTC
>TRBV29-1|-|TRBJ2-5|few
CSVVGGRFQETQYF
TGCAGCGTTGTCGGGGGACGCTTTCAAGAGACCCAGTACTTC
>TRBV20-1|TRBD2|TRBJ2-5|few
CSAETPGTSGGFQETQYF
TGCAGTGCTGAAACTCCCGGGACTAGCGGGGGGTTCCAAGAGACCCAGTACTTC
>TRBV7-9|-|TRBJ2-2|-
CASSLAPGGWTGELFF
TGTGCCAGCAGCTTAGCTCCGGGGGGCTGGACCGGGGAGCTGTTTTTT
>TRBV2|TRBD1|TRBJ1-2|few
CASSYLDRAGGYTF
TGTGCCAGCAGTTATTTAGACAGGGCTGGTGGCTACACCTTC
>TRBV7-8|TRBD1|TRBJ1-5|few
CASSLPFRTGEDQPQHF
TGTGCCAGCAGCTTACCTTTCAGGACAGGGGAGGATCAGCCCCAGCATTTT